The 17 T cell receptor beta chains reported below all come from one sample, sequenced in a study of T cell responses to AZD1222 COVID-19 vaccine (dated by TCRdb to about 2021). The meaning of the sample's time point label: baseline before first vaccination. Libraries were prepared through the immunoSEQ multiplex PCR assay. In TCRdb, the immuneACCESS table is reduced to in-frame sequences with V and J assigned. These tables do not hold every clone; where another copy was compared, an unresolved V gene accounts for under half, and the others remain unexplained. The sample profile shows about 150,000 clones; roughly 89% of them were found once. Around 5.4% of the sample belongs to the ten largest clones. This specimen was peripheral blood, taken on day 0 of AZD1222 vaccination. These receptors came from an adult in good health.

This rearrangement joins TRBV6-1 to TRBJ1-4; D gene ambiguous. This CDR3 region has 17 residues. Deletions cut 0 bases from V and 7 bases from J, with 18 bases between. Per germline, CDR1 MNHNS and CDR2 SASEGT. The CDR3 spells CASSEARGAGRGEKLFF. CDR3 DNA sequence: TGTGCCAGCAGTGAAGCGCGAGGAGCAGGCCGGGGTGAAAAACTGTTTTTT.

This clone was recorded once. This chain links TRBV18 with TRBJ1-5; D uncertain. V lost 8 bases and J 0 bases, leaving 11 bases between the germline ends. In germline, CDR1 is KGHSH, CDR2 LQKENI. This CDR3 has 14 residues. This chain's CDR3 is CASQKEDSNQPQHF. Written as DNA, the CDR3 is TGTGCCAGCCAGAAAGAGGATAGCAATCAGCCCCAGCATTTT.

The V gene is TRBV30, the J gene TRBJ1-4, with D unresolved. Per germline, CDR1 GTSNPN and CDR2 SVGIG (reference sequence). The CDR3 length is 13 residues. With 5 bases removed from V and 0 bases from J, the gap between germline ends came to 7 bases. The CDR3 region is CAWCPATNEKLFF. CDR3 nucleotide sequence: TGTGCCTGGTGTCCGGCAACTAATGAAAAACTGTTTTTT. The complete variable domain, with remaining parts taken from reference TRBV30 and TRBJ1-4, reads SQTIHQWPATLVQPVGSPLSLECTVEGTSNPNLYWYRQAAGRGLQLLFYSVGIGQISSEVPQNLSASRPQDRQFILSSKKLLLSDSGFYLCAWCPATNEKLFFGSGTQLSVL.

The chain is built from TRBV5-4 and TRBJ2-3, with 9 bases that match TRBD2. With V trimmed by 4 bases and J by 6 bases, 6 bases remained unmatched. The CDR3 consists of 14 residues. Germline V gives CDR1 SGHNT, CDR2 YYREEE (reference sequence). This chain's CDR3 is CASSSSSGTDTQYF. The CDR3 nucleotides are TGTGCCAGCAGCAGTTCTAGCGGGACCGATACGCAGTATTTT. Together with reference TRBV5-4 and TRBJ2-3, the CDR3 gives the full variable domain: ETGVTQSPTHLIKTRGQQVTLRCSSQSGHNTVSWYQQALGQGPQFIFQYYREEENGRGNFPPRFSGLQFPNYSSELNVNALELDDSALYLCASSSSSGTDTQYFGPGTRLTVL.

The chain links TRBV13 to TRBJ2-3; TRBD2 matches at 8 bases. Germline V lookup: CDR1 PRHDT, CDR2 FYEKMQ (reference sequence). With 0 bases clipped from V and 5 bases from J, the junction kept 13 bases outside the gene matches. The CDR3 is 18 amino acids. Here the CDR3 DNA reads TGTGCCAGCAGCTTAGGCCGGGGTAGCGGGACCTGGGGAGATACGCAGTATTTT. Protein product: CASSLGRGSGTWGDTQYF.

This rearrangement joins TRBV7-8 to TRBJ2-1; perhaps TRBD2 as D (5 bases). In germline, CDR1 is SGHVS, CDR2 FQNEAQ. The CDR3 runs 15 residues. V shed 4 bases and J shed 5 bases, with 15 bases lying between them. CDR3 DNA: TGTGCCAGCAGCTCCCTCTTGACTACGGACAATGAGCAGTTCTTC. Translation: CASSSLLTTDNEQFF. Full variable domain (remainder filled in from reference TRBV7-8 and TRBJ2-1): GAGVSQSPRYKVAKRGQDVALRCDPISGHVSLFWYQQALGQGPEFLTYFQNEAQLDKSGLPSDRFFAERPEGSVSTLKIQRTQQEDSAVYLCASSSLLTTDNEQFFGPGTRLTVL.

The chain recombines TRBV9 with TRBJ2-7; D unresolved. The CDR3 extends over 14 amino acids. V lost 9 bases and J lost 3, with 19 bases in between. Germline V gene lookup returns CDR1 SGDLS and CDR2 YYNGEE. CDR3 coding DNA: TGTGCCATCCTGAATTGGGGTCTAGGCTACGAGCAGTACTTC. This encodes CAILNWGLGYEQYF.

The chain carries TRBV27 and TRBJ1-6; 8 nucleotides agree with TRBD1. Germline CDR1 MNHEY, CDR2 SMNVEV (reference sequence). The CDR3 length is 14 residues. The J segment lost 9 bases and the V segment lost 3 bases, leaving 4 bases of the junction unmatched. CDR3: CASSFRGHGSPLHF. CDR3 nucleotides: TGTGCCAGCAGTTTCAGGGGGCACGGTTCACCCCTCCACTTT.

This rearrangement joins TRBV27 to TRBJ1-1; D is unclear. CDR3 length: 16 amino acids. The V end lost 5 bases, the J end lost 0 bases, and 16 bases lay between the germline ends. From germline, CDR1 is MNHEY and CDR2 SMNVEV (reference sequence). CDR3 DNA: TGTGCCAGCAGTCACGGCGGCGGGCCGGTGAACACTGAAGCTTTCTTT. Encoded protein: CASSHGGGPVNTEAFF.

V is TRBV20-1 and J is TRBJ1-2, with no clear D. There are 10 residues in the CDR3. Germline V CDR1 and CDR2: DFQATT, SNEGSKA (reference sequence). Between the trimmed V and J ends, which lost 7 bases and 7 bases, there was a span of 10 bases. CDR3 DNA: TGCAGTGATTCGGGCCCTGGCTACACCTTC. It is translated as CSDSGPGYTF.

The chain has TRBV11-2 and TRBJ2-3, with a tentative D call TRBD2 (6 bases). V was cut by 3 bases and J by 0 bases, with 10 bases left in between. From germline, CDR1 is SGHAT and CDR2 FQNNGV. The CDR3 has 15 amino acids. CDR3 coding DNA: TGTGCCAGCAGCTTTAGGAGCGGGAGCACAGATACGCAGTATTTT. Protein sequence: CASSFRSGSTDTQYF.

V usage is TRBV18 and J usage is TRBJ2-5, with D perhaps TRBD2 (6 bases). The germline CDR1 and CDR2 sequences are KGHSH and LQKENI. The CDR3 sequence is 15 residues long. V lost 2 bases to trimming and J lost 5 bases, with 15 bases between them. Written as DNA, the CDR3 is TGTGCCAGCTCACCAGCTTCGGGAGTGGGGGAGACCCAGTACTTC. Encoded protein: CASSPASGVGETQYF.

The CDR3 reads CASSRSQGHTEAFF. The CDR3 coding sequence is TGTGCCAGCAGTCGCTCTCAGGGGCACACTGAAGCTTTCTTT. The rearrangement links TRBV7-8 to TRBJ1-1, with D possibly being TRBD1 (6 bases). Germline V lookup: CDR1 SGHVS, CDR2 FQNEAQ. V was trimmed by 6 bases and J by 3 bases, leaving 14 bases between them. The CDR3 consists of 14 residues.

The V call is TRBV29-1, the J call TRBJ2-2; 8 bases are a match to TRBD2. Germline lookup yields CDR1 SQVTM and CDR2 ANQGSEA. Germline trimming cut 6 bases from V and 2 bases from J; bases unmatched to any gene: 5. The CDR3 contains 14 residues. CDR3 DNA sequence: TGCAGCGTCCCGGGACTAGGTAACACCGGGGAGCTGTTTTTT. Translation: CSVPGLGNTGELFF.

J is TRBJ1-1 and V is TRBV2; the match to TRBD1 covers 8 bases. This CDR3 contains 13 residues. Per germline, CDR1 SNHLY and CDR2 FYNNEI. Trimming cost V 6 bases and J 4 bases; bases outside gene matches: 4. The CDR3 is CASSAGTGTEAFF. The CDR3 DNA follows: TGTGCCAGCAGCGCAGGGACAGGCACTGAAGCTTTCTTT.

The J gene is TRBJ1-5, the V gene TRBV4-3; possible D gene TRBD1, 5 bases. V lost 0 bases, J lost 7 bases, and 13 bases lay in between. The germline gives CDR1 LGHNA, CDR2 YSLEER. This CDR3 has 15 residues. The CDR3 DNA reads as TGCGCCAGCAGCCAAGACCGGCGGGGCAGGCAGCCCCAGCATTTT. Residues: CASSQDRRGRQPQHF.

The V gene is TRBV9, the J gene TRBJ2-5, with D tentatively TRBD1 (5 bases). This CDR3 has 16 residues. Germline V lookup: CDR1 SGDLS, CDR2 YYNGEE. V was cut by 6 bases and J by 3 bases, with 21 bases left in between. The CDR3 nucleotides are TGTGCCAGCACCCGAACCCACCAGGGCAACGAAGAGACCCAGTACTTC. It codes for CASTRTHQGNEETQYF.